This T cell receptor beta chain is drawn from a study of blood T cell repertoires in COVID-19. Study-wide background: Samples came from the United States, Italy and Spain, spanning acute and convalescent COVID-19. In each case, the material was cDNA or gDNA derived from T cells, B-cell-depleted T cells, or PBMCs.

With 4 bases removed from V and 2 bases from J, the gap between germline ends came to 6 bases. The CDR3 consists of 13 residues. Germline V gene data show CDR1 as LGHDT and CDR2 as YNNKEL (reference sequence). In the original workflow: How many nucleated cells were present was estimated from reference gene primer amplification. Assay used: immunoSEQ multiplex PCR; TCRdb lists only in-frame clones, some missing. The DNA gave D and trimming, while V, J and clone size come from that table. The sample lists 25,000 to 35,000 clones; around 88% were seen once. Material for sequencing was peripheral blood. This receptor was taken from a human donor in a cohort sampled during active COVID-19. The chain has TRBV3-1 (or the pseudogene TRBV3-2) and TRBJ1-5; unclear D gene. CDR3 protein: CASSPPGNQPQHF. The CDR3 coding sequence is TGTGCCAGCAGCCCCCCAGGCAATCAGCCCCAGCATTTT.